The next 27 T cell receptor beta chains were all read from a single sample in a study of Ad26.COV2.S vaccination and SARS-CoV-2 variants. Treatment reported: over 15 received Ad26.COV2.S at low or high dose, single or two shots; several received placebo; per-sample allocation not given. Collection of the samples took place on day 63 after the first injection of vaccine or placebo. The table came from immunoSEQ multiplex PCR; TCRdb's copy has only in-frame clones and leaves some out. The table shows roughly 320,000 clones, with roughly 84% occurring only once. Sequenced material: peripheral blood, taken in a trial of Ad26.COV2.S vaccine versus placebo. Source of these receptors: a person aged 18 to 59 who received the Ad26.COV2.S COVID-19 vaccine or a placebo.

This clone was counted many times. The CDR3 region is CASSFSPTGGCSYEQYF. The CDR3 bases are TGTGCCAGCAGCTTCTCTCCCACAGGGGGCTGCTCCTACGAGCAGTACTTC. V gene TRBV7-2 combines with J gene TRBJ2-7; 9 bases map to TRBD1. CDR1 SGHTA and CDR2 FQGNSA come from the germline V gene. The CDR3 is 17 residues long. The V segment lost 3 bases and the J segment 0 bases; nucleotides outside the gene matches: 9.

The chain is built from TRBV18 and TRBJ2-7; TRBD2 is a possible D gene (6 bases). Trimming cost V 2 bases and J 2 bases, with 19 bases left between them. The CDR3 consists of 17 residues. The germline CDR1 and CDR2 sequences are KGHSH and LQKENI. DNA of the CDR3: TGTGCCAGCTCACCAGACCCTCCGGGGAGGCTGACCTACGAGCAGTACTTC. Protein sequence: CASSPDPPGRLTYEQYF.

The V gene is TRBV3-1 (or the pseudogene TRBV3-2), the J gene TRBJ2-5; 9 bases are shared with TRBD2. This CDR3 spans 16 amino acids. J lost 1 base, V lost 4 bases, and 7 bases had no gene match. Germline CDR1 and CDR2: LGHDT and YNNKEL (reference sequence). The CDR3 DNA reads TGTGCCAGCAGCCCTTTAGCGGGGGCAACCCAAGAGACCCAGTACTTC. This sequence encodes CASSPLAGATQETQYF.

This clone was detected only once. The V call is TRBV12-3 or TRBV12-4, the J call TRBJ2-5, with no clear D. Trimming cost V 4 bases and J 5 bases, with 11 bases left between them. The CDR3 totals 13 residues. The CDR3 spells CASSSQSSETQYF. Here the CDR3 DNA reads TGTGCCAGCAGTTCTCAGTCCTCGGAGACCCAGTACTTC.

This chain connects TRBV5-1 to TRBJ1-1; D is unclear. Trimming removed 0 bases from V and 4 bases from J, with 10 bases in between. The germline CDR1 and CDR2 sequences are SGHRS and YFSETQ. This CDR3 is built from 14 residues. The CDR3 nucleotides read TGCGCCAGCAGCTTGGCACAGATCGGCACTGAAGCTTTCTTT. Amino acid sequence: CASSLAQIGTEAFF.

CDR3 in amino acids: CASSPDPGGDTQYF. The CDR3 bases are TGTGCCAGCAGCCCCGACCCTGGGGGGGATACGCAGTATTTT. V gene TRBV11-3 combines with J gene TRBJ2-3; D perhaps matches TRBD2 (6 bases). CDR1 is SGHNT, CDR2 YENEEA, per germline. Between the trimmed V and J ends, which lost 5 bases and 6 bases, there was a span of 15 bases. The CDR3 is 14 residues long.

The J gene is TRBJ2-7, the V gene TRBV6-5; TRBD2 matches at 7 bases. This CDR3 spans 13 amino acids. Per germline, CDR1 MNHEY and CDR2 SVGAGI. V gave up 2 bases and J gave up 4 bases; unmatched junction bases: 2. CDR3 residues: CASSYAGVYEQYF. The CDR3 DNA follows: TGTGCCAGCAGTTACGCGGGGGTTTACGAGCAGTACTTC.

This chain joins TRBV5-1 and TRBJ2-3, with D perhaps TRBD2 (5 bases). Germline CDR1 and CDR2: SGHRS and YFSETQ. The germline V and J ends were trimmed by 0 bases and 0 bases, with 8 bases remaining between them. CDR3 length equals 15 residues. The CDR3 region is CASSLEAVSTDTQYF. CDR3 coding DNA: TGCGCCAGCAGCTTGGAAGCGGTTAGCACAGATACGCAGTATTTT.

The table lists this clone with a few counts. The genes are TRBV29-1 and TRBJ2-7; tentatively, D is TRBD1 (5 bases). Trimming left V 4 bases short and J 0 bases short, with 10 bases between. This CDR3 contains 13 residues. In germline, CDR1 is SQVTM, CDR2 ANQGSEA. DNA of the CDR3: TGCAGCGTTGTGTTGGACATCTCCTACGAGCAGTACTTC. Its protein is CSVVLDISYEQYF.

The chain links TRBV13 to TRBJ2-1, with 9 bases fitting TRBD2. This CDR3 is 18 amino acids long. Germline assignment: CDR1 PRHDT and CDR2 FYEKMQ (reference sequence). J was trimmed by 3 bases and V by 1 base; bases with no gene match: 10. CDR3 sequence reads: CASSLVAGGRHLYNEQFF. The CDR3 region has the DNA TGTGCCAGCAGCTTAGTGGCGGGGGGGAGACACCTCTACAATGAGCAGTTCTTC.

The CDR3 protein is CASGSAPYNEQFF. Written as DNA, the CDR3 is TGTGCCAGCGGATCCGCCCCGTACAATGAGCAGTTCTTC. V gene TRBV7-6 combines with J gene TRBJ2-1; D is unclear. From germline, CDR1 is SGHVS and CDR2 FNYEAQ. Trimming removed 8 bases at V and 4 bases at J, with 12 bases between. The CDR3 is 13 residues long.

This chain links TRBV2 with TRBJ2-2; tentative D call: TRBD2 (6 bases). V was pared by 6 bases and J by 1 base, with 15 bases between. CDR1 is SNHLY and CDR2 is FYNNEI in the germline V gene. The CDR3 consists of 16 residues. The CDR3: CASRLFRGENTGELFF. CDR3 sequence (DNA): TGTGCCAGCAGGCTTTTCCGCGGGGAGAACACCGGGGAGCTGTTTTTT.

The V gene is TRBV7-6, the J gene TRBJ2-7, with unresolved D. Germline V gene lookup returns CDR1 SGHVS and CDR2 FNYEAQ. The ends were cut back, 5 bases at V and 1 base at J, with 18 bases in the middle. The CDR3 is 16 residues long. The CDR3: CASSPGVVIPSYEQYF. The CDR3 DNA follows: TGTGCCAGCAGCCCCGGAGTGGTCATCCCATCCTACGAGCAGTACTTC.

The chain couples TRBV4-2 to TRBJ1-5, with D unclear. Germline values: CDR1 LGHNA, CDR2 YNFKEQ. V gave up 5 bases and J gave up 2 bases, with 10 bases separating them. This CDR3 comprises 14 residues. The CDR3 loop is CASSKMSGNQPQHF. The DNA of the CDR3 is TGTGCCAGCAGCAAAATGTCGGGCAATCAGCCCCAGCATTTT.

The chain is built from TRBV14 and TRBJ2-2, with D unclear. Germline V lookup: CDR1 SGHDN, CDR2 FVKESK. This CDR3 region has 15 residues. V gave up 0 bases and J gave up 6 bases, with 11 bases separating them. The DNA of the CDR3 is TGTGCCAGCAGCCAAGATATGAGAACCGCCGGGGAGCTGTTTTTT. Protein sequence: CASSQDMRTAGELFF.

This chain uses TRBV3-1 (or the pseudogene TRBV3-2) with TRBJ1-3, with D hard to call. The V and J ends lost 1 base and 4 bases respectively, with 5 bases between them. Germline V lookup: CDR1 LGHDT, CDR2 YNNKEL (reference sequence). The CDR3 loop spans 13 amino acids. CDR3 loop: CASSQANGNTIYF. The CDR3 region has the DNA TGTGCCAGCAGCCAAGCGAACGGAAACACCATATATTTT.

This clone is a singleton in its sample. V and J are TRBV15 and TRBJ1-6; D remains unclear. Looked up from germline, CDR1 is LNHNV and CDR2 is YYDKDF (reference sequence). V lost 8 bases and J 3 bases, leaving 8 bases between the germline ends. The CDR3 extends over 13 amino acids. CDR3: CATAVGYNSPLHF. CDR3 sequence (DNA): TGTGCCACCGCGGTAGGCTATAATTCACCCCTCCACTTT. Full variable domain (outside the CDR3, taken from reference TRBV15 and TRBJ1-6): DAMVIQNPRYQVTQFGKPVTLSCSQTLNHNVMYWYQQKSSQAPKLLFHYYDKDFNNEADTPDNFQSRRPNTSFCFLDIRSPGLGDTAMYLCATAVGYNSPLHFGNGTRLTVT.

The J gene is TRBJ2-3, the V gene TRBV11-1, with D possibly matching TRBD1 (6 bases). This CDR3 has 16 amino acids. In germline, CDR1 is SGHAT, CDR2 FQDESV (reference sequence). Trimming stripped 5 bases from V and 2 bases from J, with 17 bases between. The DNA of the CDR3 is TGTGCCAGCAGCCCCTCGGACAGCAGGGCCACAGATACGCAGTATTTT. As protein: CASSPSDSRATDTQYF.

This sequence joins TRBV4-2 and TRBJ1-2; D gene ambiguous. The V gene's germline CDR1 is LGHNA and CDR2 YNFKEQ. Deletions cut 3 bases from V and 8 bases from J, with 13 bases between. The CDR3 length is 13 residues. As DNA, the CDR3 is TGTGCCAGCAGCCAGGCAACCATGGAAGGCTACACCTTC. Residues: CASSQATMEGYTF.

This sequence joins TRBV18 and TRBJ1-4, with 8 bases fitting TRBD1. With 4 bases clipped from V and 2 bases from J, the junction kept 0 bases outside the gene matches. The CDR3 is 14 residues long. CDR1 KGHSH and CDR2 LQKENI come from the germline V gene. In DNA form, the CDR3 reads TGTGCCAGCTCACGACAGGGGACTAATGAAAAACTGTTTTTT. This gives the protein CASSRQGTNEKLFF.

The genes are TRBV29-1 and TRBJ1-2; the D gene is possibly TRBD1 (5 bases). CDR3 length: 11 amino acids. V was clipped by 2 bases and J by 9 bases, with 10 bases between them. Germline CDR1 reads SQVTM; CDR2 reads ANQGSEA. In DNA, the CDR3 is TGCAGCGTTGAATCAGGGTATAGCTACACCTTC. This gives the protein CSVESGYSYTF.

The genes are TRBV19 and TRBJ2-3, with 8 bases matching TRBD2. With 7 bases clipped from V and 3 bases from J, the junction kept 6 bases outside the gene matches. Germline V gives CDR1 LNHDA, CDR2 SQIVND (reference sequence). The CDR3 spans 14 residues. This chain's CDR3 is CASMGGLGTDTQYF. The CDR3 DNA reads TGTGCCAGTATGGGGGGACTAGGGACAGATACGCAGTATTTT.

The chain links TRBV7-8 to TRBJ1-5; possibly TRBD1 for D (6 bases). With 0 bases removed from V and 2 bases from J, the gap between germline ends came to 8 bases. The CDR3 runs 15 residues. Germline lookup yields CDR1 SGHVS and CDR2 FQNEAQ. The chain's CDR3 is CASSLAGAGNQPQHF. The CDR3 DNA is TGTGCCAGCAGCTTAGCGGGGGCCGGCAATCAGCCCCAGCATTTT.

In DNA form, the CDR3 reads TGTGCCAGCAGCCTATTGGTCCAGGGGGGTTACGAGCAGTACTTC. This translates into CASSLLVQGGYEQYF. The chain joins TRBV7-8 to TRBJ2-7; a possible D gene is TRBD1 (7 bases). Trimming took 5 bases from V and 4 from J, leaving 18 bases between them. Looked up from germline, CDR1 is SGHVS and CDR2 is FQNEAQ. The CDR3 runs 15 residues.

The chain joins TRBV11-2 to TRBJ2-7; no clear D gene. Deletions cut 3 bases from V and 3 bases from J, with 9 bases between. This CDR3 has 13 residues. From germline, CDR1 is SGHAT and CDR2 FQNNGV. CDR3 nucleotides: TGTGCCAGCAGCTTTGTTTACGTCTACGAGCAGTACTTC. This encodes CASSFVYVYEQYF.

This clone was seen only once. J is TRBJ1-6 and V is TRBV6-1, with 11 bases identical to TRBD1. Germline V gives CDR1 MNHNS, CDR2 SASEGT. The CDR3 runs to 15 residues. Trimming removed 3 bases from V and 9 bases from J; junction bases left unmatched: 4. The CDR3 sequence is CASSEQDRGLSPLHF. CDR3 sequence (DNA): TGTGCCAGCAGTGAGCAGGACAGGGGGCTTTCACCCCTCCACTTT.

The chain employs TRBV6-5 and TRBJ2-1; no clear D. The germline CDR1 and CDR2 sequences are MNHEY and SVGAGI. The CDR3 runs to 14 residues. Trimming shortened V by 8 bases and J by 7 bases, and 18 bases separated the two germline ends. The CDR3 coding sequence is TGTGCCAGCTCAGCGCCACCGCCGAGGAATGAGCAGTTCTTC. Residues: CASSAPPPRNEQFF.